These 20 T cell receptor beta chains were all obtained from the same sample, sequenced in a study of T cells in Graves' hyperthyroidism and ophthalmopathy. Amplification of TCR beta CDR3 regions used RNA as the template. HTBI primers were the set used in a first-round RT-PCR of the TCR CDR3. TCRdb reanalysed the multiplex PCR reads using MiXCR and keeps one entry per CDR3 protein. The sample contains over 250,000 distinct CDR3 sequences, less than 30% of which appear only once. Sequenced input: blood. The receptor source for this set is a man aged 35-49 years with Graves' hyperthyroidism that later progressed to Graves' ophthalmopathy.

This clonotype showed up many times. This chain connects TRBV5-6 to TRBJ1-2; D gene unclear. The CDR3 is made up of 13 amino acids. Germline V gene data show CDR1 as SGHDT and CDR2 as YYEEEE. The V and J ends lost 0 bases and 8 bases respectively, with 11 bases between them. The CDR3 DNA reads TGTGCCAGCAGCTTGGCCGGGGAATGGGGCTACACCTTC. This translates into CASSLAGEWGYTF.

This clonotype was recorded at least ten times. The DNA for the CDR3 is TGCGCCAGCAGCCAGGCTAGCGGGAGGTTCGGCAATGAGCAGTTCTTC. It codes for CASSQASGRFGNEQFF. V is TRBV4-1 and J is TRBJ2-1, with 11 nucleotides matching TRBD2. The CDR3 contains 16 residues. V trimming: 3 bases; J trimming: 6 bases; junction bases outside the gene matches: 7. The germline V gene encodes CDR1 MGHRA and CDR2 YSYEKL.

J is TRBJ2-7 and V is TRBV30; TRBD2 matches 11 bases. Germline trimming cut 2 bases from V and 2 bases from J; bases unmatched to any gene: 14. Per the germline V gene, CDR1 is GTSNPN and CDR2 is SVGIG (reference sequence). The CDR3 runs 18 residues. CDR3 sequence reads: CAWSHLPLAGGKTYEQYF. CDR3 DNA: TGTGCCTGGAGTCATCTCCCTTTAGCGGGAGGGAAAACCTACGAGCAGTACTTC.

This clonotype occurred once. V gene TRBV6-5 combines with J gene TRBJ1-2, with D possibly TRBD1 on 5 matching bases. Per the germline V gene, CDR1 is MNHEY and CDR2 is SVGAGI. The V end was cut by 2 bases, the J end by 4 bases, with 11 bases between. This CDR3 has 14 amino acids. The CDR3 reads CASSYQGGIYGYTF. The CDR3, as DNA: TGTGCCAGCAGTTACCAGGGAGGTATCTATGGCTACACCTTC.

This chain joins TRBV12-3 or TRBV12-4 and TRBJ1-1; the D gene is possibly TRBD1 (6 bases). CDR3 size: 15 residues. The germline V and J ends were trimmed by 8 bases and 1 base, with 17 bases remaining between them. CDR3 protein: CASLPTGQTNTEAFF. The CDR3 bases are TGTGCCAGCTTGCCCACCGGACAGACGAACACTGAAGCTTTCTTT.

The table lists this clonotype with many counts. V is TRBV14 and J is TRBJ2-7; 7 positions agree with TRBD1. Germline values: CDR1 SGHDN, CDR2 FVKESK. V trimming: 2 bases; J trimming: 3 bases; junction bases outside the gene matches: 4. This CDR3 has 14 amino acids. CDR3 bases: TGTGCCAGCAGCCAACCGGGACAGAACTACGAGCAGTACTTC. Encoded protein: CASSQPGQNYEQYF.

The chain joins TRBV28 to TRBJ1-5, with TRBD1 matching 8 bases. The junction had 4 bases not matched to a gene; V was cut back by 5 bases and J by 4 bases. CDR3 size: 14 residues. CDR1 and CDR2 (germline): MDHEN, SYDVKM. The DNA for the CDR3 is TGTGCCAGCAGTCACAGGGGGACTAATCAGCCCCAGCATTTT. Translating gives CASSHRGTNQPQHF. Together with reference TRBV28 and TRBJ1-5, the CDR3 gives the full variable domain: DVKVTQSSRYLVKRTGEKVFLECVQDMDHENMFWYRQDPGLGLRLIYFSYDVKMKEKGDIPEGYSVSREKKERFSLILESASTNQTSMYLCASSHRGTNQPQHFGDGTRLSIL.

The table lists this clonotype with many counts. The chain couples TRBV5-1 to TRBJ2-2, with 8 bases aligning to TRBD2. Looked up from germline, CDR1 is SGHRS and CDR2 is YFSETQ. Trimming at V came to 5 bases and at J to 6 bases, leaving 9 bases not matched to a gene. The CDR3 is made up of 15 amino acids. The CDR3 DNA is TGCGCCAGCAGTGGGGCAGCGGGAGAACCCGGGGAGCTGTTTTTT. It translates to CASSGAAGEPGELFF.

This clonotype was seen ten or more times. The chain recombines TRBV12-3 or TRBV12-4 with TRBJ2-7; a possible D gene is TRBD1 (6 bases). The ends were cut back, 7 bases at V and 3 bases at J, with 13 bases in the middle. This CDR3 is built from 13 residues. In nucleotides, the CDR3 is TGTGCCAGCACCCCGACAGGTAACTACGAGCAGTACTTC. This translates into CASTPTGNYEQYF.

This clonotype was counted a single time. The rearrangement joins TRBV12-3 or TRBV12-4 to TRBJ1-1; D gene uncertain. With 3 bases removed from V and 3 bases from J, the gap between germline ends came to 26 bases. The CDR3 is 19 residues long. CDR3 bases: TGTGCCAGCAGTTTCCGGTTTCGGGTGGCCATCATCGAGGACACTGAAGCTTTCTTT. Translated, it gives CASSFRFRVAIIEDTEAFF.

The chain is built from TRBV6-2 or TRBV6-3 and TRBJ1-5, with TRBD1 matching 8 bases. The CDR3 sequence is 18 residues long. The junction had 20 bases not matched to a gene; V was cut back by 7 bases and J by 6 bases. Germline V gene data show CDR1 as MNHEY and CDR2 as SVGEGT. CDR3 in amino acids: CASTSSSGGLGVSQPQHF. The CDR3, as DNA: TGTGCCAGCACTTCCTCGTCAGGGGGCCTAGGCGTCAGTCAGCCCCAGCATTTT.

The chain joins TRBV2 to TRBJ2-7, with 10 bases lining up with TRBD1. The germline CDR1 and CDR2 sequences are SNHLY and FYNNEI. The CDR3 covers 15 residues. Unmatched junction bases numbered 4, after V lost 1 base and J lost 4 bases. As DNA, the CDR3 is TGTGCCAGCAGTGAAGAATGGACAGGGGGGTACGAGCAGTACTTC. Translating it yields CASSEEWTGGYEQYF.

This clonotype showed up many times. The gene calls are TRBV19 and TRBJ1-5; no reliable D call. Trimming removed 6 bases at V and 0 bases at J, with 6 bases between. This CDR3 contains 13 residues. Per germline, CDR1 LNHDA and CDR2 SQIVND (reference sequence). The CDR3 sequence: CASRAPSNQPQHF. For the CDR3, the DNA is TGTGCCAGTAGAGCTCCTAGCAATCAGCCCCAGCATTTT.

The J gene is TRBJ1-1, the V gene TRBV6-4, with 9 bases that match TRBD1. V dropped 7 bases and J dropped 1; count of bases not matched to a gene: 19. Germline CDR1 and CDR2: MRHNA and SNTAGT. CDR3 size: 19 residues. CDR3: CASTPVLGQGLVRNTEAFF. DNA of the CDR3: TGTGCCAGCACTCCGGTACTTGGACAGGGGCTTGTCAGGAACACTGAAGCTTTCTTT.

Many counts were recorded for this clonotype. The V call is TRBV6-1, the J call TRBJ1-1, with 8 bases identical to TRBD1. Germline-derived CDR1 and CDR2 are MNHNS and SASEGT. Trimming removed 4 bases from V and 8 bases from J; junction bases left unmatched: 6. The CDR3 loop spans 13 amino acids. The CDR3, as DNA: TGTGCCAGCAGTGTAACAGGGGGTCCAGAAGCTTTCTTT. It yields the protein CASSVTGGPEAFF.

The chain joins TRBV27 to TRBJ2-5; D uncertain. There are 13 residues in the CDR3. CDR1 MNHEY and CDR2 SMNVEV come from the germline V gene (reference sequence). The V gene lost 0 bases and the J gene lost 4 bases, with 6 bases spanning the gap. The CDR3 coding sequence is TGTGCCAGCAGTTTATCATTCCGAGAGACCCAGTACTTC. This gives the protein CASSLSFRETQYF.

There are many counts of this clonotype. The chain uses TRBV28 and TRBJ1-2; D is unresolved. The V end was cut by 5 bases, the J end by 0 bases, with 7 bases between. The CDR3 totals 13 residues. Germline assignment: CDR1 MDHEN and CDR2 SYDVKM. Here the CDR3 reads CASSVGSNYGYTF. For the CDR3, the DNA is TGTGCCAGCAGTGTAGGGTCTAACTATGGCTACACCTTC.

The chain recombines TRBV20-1 with TRBJ2-7; D remains unclear. CDR1 is DFQATT and CDR2 is SNEGSKA in the germline V gene (reference sequence). V dropped 3 bases and J dropped 2 bases, with 8 bases sitting between them. This CDR3 has 12 amino acids. As DNA, the CDR3 is TGCAGTGCTAGGGCCATGACCTACGAGCAGTACTTC. It encodes CSARAMTYEQYF.

The V call is TRBV6-2 or TRBV6-3, the J call TRBJ1-1; no clear D gene. Germline-derived CDR1 and CDR2 are MNHEY and SVGEGT. The CDR3 covers 14 residues. Between the trimmed V and J ends, which lost 3 bases and 3 bases, there was a span of 11 bases. CDR3 nucleotide sequence: TGTGCCAGCAGTTATAAAGGGCCGCACACTGAAGCTTTCTTT. Its protein is CASSYKGPHTEAFF.

This clonotype was seen ten or more times. This chain connects TRBV6-5 to TRBJ2-7, with D possibly being TRBD2 (5 bases). The CDR3 contains 14 residues. CDR1 and CDR2 from the germline V gene are MNHEY and SVGAGI. V was pared by 6 bases and J by 4 bases, with 16 bases between. The CDR3 loop reads CASSQPGLNYEQYF. DNA of the CDR3: TGTGCCAGCAGCCAACCTGGACTGAATTACGAGCAGTACTTC.